This entry lists 7 T cell receptor beta chains sequenced from one sample in a study of vaccination effects on CD4 cells after COVID-19. Their specific antigens are unknown. Assay: immunoSEQ multiplex PCR; the TCRdb copy retains only in-frame clones and omits some. This sample carries tens of thousands of clones, over 60% of them seen once, and the ten largest clones take around 5%. CD4+ T cell isolation took place after approximately 11 days of culture. The person had a PCR-confirmed SARS-CoV-2 infection during March to December 2020. As their vaccination, participants received two doses of either BNT162b2 or mRNA-1273. The sample in question was CD4+ T cells from PBMCs cultured without peptide, obtained after COVID-19 vaccination. These receptors were collected from a human donor who had a prior SARS-CoV-2 infection.

V is TRBV18 and J is TRBJ2-5, with D possibly being TRBD1 (6 bases). The germline gives CDR1 KGHSH, CDR2 LQKENI. V was trimmed by 3 bases and J by 7 bases, leaving 18 bases between them. The CDR3 sequence is 15 residues long. CDR3 coding DNA: TGTGCCAGCTCACCGGACATGGCAACCAGGGGGACCCAGTACTTC. This codes for CASSPDMATRGTQYF.

This clone was seen a few times. The J gene is TRBJ1-1, the V gene TRBV5-1, with D uncertain. The CDR3 is made up of 14 amino acids. V was trimmed by 6 bases and J by 0 bases, leaving 12 bases between them. Germline V lookup: CDR1 SGHRS, CDR2 YFSETQ. In DNA form, the CDR3 reads TGCGCCAGCAATAACCCAGGCTTGAACACTGAAGCTTTCTTT. Protein product: CASNNPGLNTEAFF.

The V gene is TRBV4-1, the J gene TRBJ2-1; TRBD2 is a possible D gene (6 bases). The germline gives CDR1 MGHRA, CDR2 YSYEKL. Trimming stripped 1 base from V and 4 bases from J, with 14 bases between. The CDR3 has 16 residues. The CDR3 is CASSQVAQRAYNEQFF. The CDR3 nucleotides are TGCGCCAGCAGCCAAGTGGCCCAGCGGGCATACAATGAGCAGTTCTTC.

The chain has TRBV4-2 and TRBJ2-5; TRBD1 or TRBD2 may be the D gene (5 bases each). V was clipped by 1 base and J by 4 bases, with 16 bases between them. Germline values: CDR1 LGHNA, CDR2 YNFKEQ. This CDR3 is built from 16 residues. CDR3 DNA sequence: TGTGCCAGCAGCCAAGGACGGGACCCTCTAGGAGAGACCCAGTACTTC. This sequence encodes CASSQGRDPLGETQYF.

The chain recombines TRBV19 with TRBJ1-3; D is undetermined. CDR3 length equals 17 residues. V was cut by 2 bases and J by 0 bases, with 14 bases left in between. Germline V lookup: CDR1 LNHDA, CDR2 SQIVND (reference sequence). The CDR3 region is CASSIYPLALSGNTIYF. The CDR3 region has the DNA TGTGCCAGTAGTATATATCCACTGGCCCTCTCTGGAAACACCATATATTTT.

The J gene is TRBJ1-1, the V gene TRBV7-8; no clear D gene. CDR3 length: 13 amino acids. The germline V gene has CDR1 SGHVS and CDR2 FQNEAQ. Trimming shortened V by 5 bases and J by 2 bases, and 9 bases separated the two germline ends. CDR3 DNA sequence: TGTGCCAGCAGCGAGGTCGGAAACACTGAAGCTTTCTTT. The encoded protein is CASSEVGNTEAFF. The whole variable domain, filled in from reference TRBV7-8 and TRBJ1-1, reads GAGVSQSPRYKVAKRGQDVALRCDPISGHVSLFWYQQALGQGPEFLTYFQNEAQLDKSGLPSDRFFAERPEGSVSTLKIQRTQQEDSAVYLCASSEVGNTEAFFGQGTRLTVV.

The chain is built from TRBV5-1 and TRBJ1-1; possibly TRBD1 for D (6 bases). V gave up 4 bases and J gave up 2 bases, with 12 bases separating them. Germline CDR1 is SGHRS and CDR2 is YFSETQ. The CDR3 is made up of 14 amino acids. CDR3 sequence (DNA): TGCGCCAGCAGCAAAGGACAGACTAACACTGAAGCTTTCTTT. Translating gives CASSKGQTNTEAFF.